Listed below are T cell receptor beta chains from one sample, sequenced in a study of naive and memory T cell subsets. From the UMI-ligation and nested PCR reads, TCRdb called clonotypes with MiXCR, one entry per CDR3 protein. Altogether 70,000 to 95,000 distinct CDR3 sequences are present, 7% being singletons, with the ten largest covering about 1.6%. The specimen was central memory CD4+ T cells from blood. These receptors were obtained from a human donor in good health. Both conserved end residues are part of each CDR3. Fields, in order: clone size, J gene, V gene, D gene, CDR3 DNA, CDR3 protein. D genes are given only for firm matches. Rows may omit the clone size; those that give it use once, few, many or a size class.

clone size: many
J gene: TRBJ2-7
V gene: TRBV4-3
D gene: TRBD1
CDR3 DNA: TGCGCCAGCAGCCAAGTCCAGGGGGCAGCCTACGAGCAGTACTTC
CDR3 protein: CASSQVQGAAYEQYF

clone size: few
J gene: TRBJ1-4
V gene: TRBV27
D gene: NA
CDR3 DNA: TGTGCCAGCAGTAAACAGGGAGGATCGACTAATGAAAAACTGTTTTTT
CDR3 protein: CASSKQGGSTNEKLFF

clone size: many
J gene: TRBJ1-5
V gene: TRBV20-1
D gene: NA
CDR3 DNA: TGCAGTGCTAGCCCGTCCAGGGCCAATCAGCCCCAGCATTTT
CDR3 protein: CSASPSRANQPQHF

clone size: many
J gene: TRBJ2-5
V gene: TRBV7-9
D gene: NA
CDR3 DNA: TGTGCCAGCAGCTTTGAAATCCGGGACACGCAAGAGACCCAGTACTTC
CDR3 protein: CASSFEIRDTQETQYF

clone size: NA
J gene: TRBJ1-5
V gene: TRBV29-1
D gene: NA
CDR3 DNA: TGCAGCGTTGGCACCTTTGATCAGCCCCAGCATTTT
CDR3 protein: CSVGTFDQPQHF

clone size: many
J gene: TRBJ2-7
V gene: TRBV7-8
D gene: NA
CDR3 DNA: TGTGCCAGCAGCTTAAATCGGGTCGGGTCCTACGAGCAGTACTTC
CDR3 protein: CASSLNRVGSYEQYF

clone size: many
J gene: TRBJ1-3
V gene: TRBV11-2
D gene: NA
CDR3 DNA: TGTGCCAGCAGCTTCTCAGGGGGAAACACCATATATTTT
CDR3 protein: CASSFSGGNTIYF

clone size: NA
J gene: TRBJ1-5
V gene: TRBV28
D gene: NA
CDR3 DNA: TGTGCCAGCAGTCCTCGACGGGGACAAAATCAGCCCCAGCATTTT
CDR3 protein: CASSPRRGQNQPQHF

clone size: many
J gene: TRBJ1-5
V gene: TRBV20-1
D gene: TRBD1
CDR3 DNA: TGCAGTGCTGGGGAGCGGGACAGGGAGCATTTT
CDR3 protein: CSAGERDREHF

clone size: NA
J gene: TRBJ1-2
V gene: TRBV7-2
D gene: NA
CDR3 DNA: TGTGCCAGCAGCTTAGCCCCCCAGGGGTTGAGCTATGGCTACACCTTC
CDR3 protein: CASSLAPQGLSYGYTF

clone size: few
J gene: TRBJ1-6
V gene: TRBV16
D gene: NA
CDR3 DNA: TGTGCCAGCAGCCAGGACCCTCGTAATTCACCCCTCCACTTT
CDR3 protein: CASSQDPRNSPLHF

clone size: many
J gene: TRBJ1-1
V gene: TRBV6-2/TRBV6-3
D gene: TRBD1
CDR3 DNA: TGTGCCAGCATCCCTAGGGGGCTTTGGACTGAAGCTTTCTTT
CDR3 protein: CASIPRGLWTEAFF

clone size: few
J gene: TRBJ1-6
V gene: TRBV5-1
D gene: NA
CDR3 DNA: TGCGCCAGCAGCTTGAGGACGTCTAATAATTCACCCCTCCACTTT
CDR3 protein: CASSLRTSNNSPLHF

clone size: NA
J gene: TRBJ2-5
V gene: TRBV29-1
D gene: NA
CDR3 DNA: TGCAGCGTAACATCGGGGCAAGAGACCCAGTACTTC
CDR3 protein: CSVTSGQETQYF

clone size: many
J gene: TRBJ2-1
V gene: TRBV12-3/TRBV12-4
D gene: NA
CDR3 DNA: TGTGCCAGTGAGACGGGATCCAGGGAGTTCTTC
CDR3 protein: CASETGSREFF

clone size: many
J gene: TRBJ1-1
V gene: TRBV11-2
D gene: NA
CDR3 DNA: TGTGCCAGCAGCCCATTGAAAACTGAAGCTTTCTTT
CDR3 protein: CASSPLKTEAFF

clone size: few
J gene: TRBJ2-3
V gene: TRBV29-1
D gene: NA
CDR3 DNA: TGCAGCGGGTTGTTTCATAGCACAGATACGCAGTATTTT
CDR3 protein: CSGLFHSTDTQYF

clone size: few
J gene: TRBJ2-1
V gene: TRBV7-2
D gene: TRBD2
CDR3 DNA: TGTGCCAGCAGACCCGGGGGGGGAGGCTACAATGAGCAGTTCTTC
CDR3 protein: CASRPGGGGYNEQFF

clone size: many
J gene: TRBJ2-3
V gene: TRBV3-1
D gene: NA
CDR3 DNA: TGTGCCAGCGAACTTTCTAGCACAGATACGCAGTATTTT
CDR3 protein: CASELSSTDTQYF

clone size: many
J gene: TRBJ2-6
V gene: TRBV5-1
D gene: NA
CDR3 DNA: TGCGCCAGCAGCGAAGTTAAGGGGGGGGCCAACGTCCTGACTTTC
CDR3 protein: CASSEVKGGANVLTF

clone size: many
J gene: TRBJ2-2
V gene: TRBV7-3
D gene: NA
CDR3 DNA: TGTGCCAGCAGCGCTCGACGGAACACCGGGGAGCTGTTTTTT
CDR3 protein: CASSARRNTGELFF

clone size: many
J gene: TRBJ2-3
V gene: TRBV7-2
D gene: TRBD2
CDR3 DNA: TGTGCCAGCAGCCCCCGGCGGGGGAGCACAGATACGCAGTATTTT
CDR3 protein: CASSPRRGSTDTQYF

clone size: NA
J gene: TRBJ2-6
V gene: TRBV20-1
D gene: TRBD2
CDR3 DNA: TGCAGTGCTTCACCGGGACTAGCGGGGGGCTACCCTGGGGCCAACGTCCTGACTTTC
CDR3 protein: CSASPGLAGGYPGANVLTF

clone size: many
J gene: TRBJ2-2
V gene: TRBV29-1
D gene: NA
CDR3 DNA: TGCAGCGTAGGTAGCGCTTCCACCGGGGAGCTGTTTTTT
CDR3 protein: CSVGSASTGELFF

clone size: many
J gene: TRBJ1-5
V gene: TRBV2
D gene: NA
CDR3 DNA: TGTGCCAGCAGGCAGGGGCTCAATCAGCCCCAGCATTTT
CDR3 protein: CASRQGLNQPQHF

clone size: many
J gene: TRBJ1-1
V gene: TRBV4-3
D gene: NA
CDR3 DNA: TGCGCCAGCAGCCAAGATAGAGCCTTTACATCTGAAGCTTTCTTT
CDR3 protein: CASSQDRAFTSEAFF

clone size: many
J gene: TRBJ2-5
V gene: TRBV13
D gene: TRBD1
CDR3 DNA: TGTGCCAGCAGCCCGGACAGGGGGAGAGAGACCCAGTACTTC
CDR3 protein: CASSPDRGRETQYF

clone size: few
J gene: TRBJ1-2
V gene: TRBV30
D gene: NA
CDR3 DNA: TGTGCCTGGAGTGTAAAGGCGGGGGAGCGTGGCTACACCTTC
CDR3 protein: CAWSVKAGERGYTF

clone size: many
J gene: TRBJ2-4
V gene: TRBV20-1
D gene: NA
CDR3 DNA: TGCAGTGTCCCGATAGCCAAAAACATTCAGTACTTC
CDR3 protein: CSVPIAKNIQYF

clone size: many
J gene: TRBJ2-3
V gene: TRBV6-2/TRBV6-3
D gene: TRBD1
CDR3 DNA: TGTGCCAGCAGGCCGTGGGGACAGACCAACACAGATACGCAGTATTTT
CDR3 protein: CASRPWGQTNTDTQYF

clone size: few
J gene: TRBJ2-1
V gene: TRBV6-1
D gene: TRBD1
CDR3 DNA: TGTGCCAGCAGTGAAGGGACAGGGGACGGAAGGGAGCAGTTCTTC
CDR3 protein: CASSEGTGDGREQFF

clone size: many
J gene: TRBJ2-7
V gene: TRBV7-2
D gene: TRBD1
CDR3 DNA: TGTGCCAGCAGCTTGATTTTCGGGACAGGGGGCGGCGAGCAGTACTTC
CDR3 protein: CASSLIFGTGGGEQYF

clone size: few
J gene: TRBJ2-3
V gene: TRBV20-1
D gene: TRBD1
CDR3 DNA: TGCAGTGCCCCCGATCCGGGACAGGGCTACGATACGCAGTATTTT
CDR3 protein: CSAPDPGQGYDTQYF

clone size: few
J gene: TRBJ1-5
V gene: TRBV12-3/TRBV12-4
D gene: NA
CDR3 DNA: TGTGCCAGTTCCGAGGGTCTGATAAATCAGCCCCAGCATTTT
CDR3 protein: CASSEGLINQPQHF

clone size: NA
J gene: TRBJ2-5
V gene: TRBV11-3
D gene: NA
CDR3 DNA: TGTGCCAGCAGCCCGGGGTCCGGGGAGACCCAGTACTTC
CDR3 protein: CASSPGSGETQYF

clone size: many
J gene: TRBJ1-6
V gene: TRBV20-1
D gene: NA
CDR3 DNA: TGCAGTGCTAGACGCTTGACAGGCGTAAATTCACCCCTCCACTTT
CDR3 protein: CSARRLTGVNSPLHF

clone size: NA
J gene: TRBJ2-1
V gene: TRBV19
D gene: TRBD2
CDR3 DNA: TGTGCCAGTAGTATAATCCGGACTAGTCTCGGTGAGCAGTTCTTC
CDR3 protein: CASSIIRTSLGEQFF

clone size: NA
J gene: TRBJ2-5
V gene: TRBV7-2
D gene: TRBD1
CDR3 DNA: TGTGCCAGCAGCTTAATATCCAGGGGGCGCGTAGAGACCCAGTACTTC
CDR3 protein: CASSLISRGRVETQYF

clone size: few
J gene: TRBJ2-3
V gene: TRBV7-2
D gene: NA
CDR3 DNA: TGTGCCAGCAGCTCGGGACTTCTCCGTAGCACAGATACGCAGTATTTT
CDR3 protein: CASSSGLLRSTDTQYF

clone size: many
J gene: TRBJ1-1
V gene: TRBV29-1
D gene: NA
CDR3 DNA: TGCAGCGTTCTTGGGTGGGAAAGTGTCACTGAAGCTTTCTTT
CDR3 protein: CSVLGWESVTEAFF

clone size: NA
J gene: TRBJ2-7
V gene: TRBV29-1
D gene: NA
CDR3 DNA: TGCAGCGTTGAAACAGGAGGCTACGAGCAGTACTTC
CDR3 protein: CSVETGGYEQYF

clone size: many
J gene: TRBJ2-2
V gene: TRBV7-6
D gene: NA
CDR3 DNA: TGTGCCAGCAGCCCGGCCGGGGCTACCGGGGAGCTGTTTTTT
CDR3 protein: CASSPAGATGELFF

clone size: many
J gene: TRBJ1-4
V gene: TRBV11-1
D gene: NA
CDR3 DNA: TGTGCCAGCAGCTTAGAGACAGACCGTGGACTGTTTTTT
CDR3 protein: CASSLETDRGLFF

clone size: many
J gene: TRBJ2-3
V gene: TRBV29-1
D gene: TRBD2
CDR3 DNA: TGCAGCGGCCGACTAGCGCCCACAGATACGCAGTATTTT
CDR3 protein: CSGRLAPTDTQYF

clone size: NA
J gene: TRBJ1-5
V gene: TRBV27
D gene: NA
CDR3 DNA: TGTGCCAGCCAATCCTGGGGGGAATGGAATAGCAATCAGCCCCAGCATTTT
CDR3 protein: CASQSWGEWNSNQPQHF

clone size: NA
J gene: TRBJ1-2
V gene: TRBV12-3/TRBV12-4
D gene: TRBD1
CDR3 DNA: TGTGCCAGCGAAAGGACAGGGGGCGGCTACACCTTC
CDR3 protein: CASERTGGGYTF

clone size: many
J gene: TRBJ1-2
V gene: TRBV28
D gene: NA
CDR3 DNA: TGTGCCAGCTCCATACCGACGGATGGCTACACCTTC
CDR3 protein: CASSIPTDGYTF

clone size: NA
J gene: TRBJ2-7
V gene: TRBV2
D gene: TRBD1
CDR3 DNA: TGTGCCAGCAAGGGGGCTCGTTACGAGCAGTACTTC
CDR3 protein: CASKGARYEQYF

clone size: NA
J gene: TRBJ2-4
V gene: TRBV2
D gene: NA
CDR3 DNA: TGTGCCAGCAGTGAAGTTAAAAACATAGGCAAAAACATTCAGTACTTC
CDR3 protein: CASSEVKNIGKNIQYF

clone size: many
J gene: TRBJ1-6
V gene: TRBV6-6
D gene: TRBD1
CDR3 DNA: TGTGCCAGCAGTACAGGGACAGCGGGTAATTCACCCCTCCACTTT
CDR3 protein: CASSTGTAGNSPLHF

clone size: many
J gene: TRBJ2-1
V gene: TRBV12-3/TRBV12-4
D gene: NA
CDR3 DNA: TGTGCCAGCAGTTTAGGGGGGAACCCGATGAGAAATGAGCAGTTCTTC
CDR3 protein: CASSLGGNPMRNEQFF

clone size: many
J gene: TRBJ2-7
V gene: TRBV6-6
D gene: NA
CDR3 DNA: TGTGCCAGCAGTTACTCGATAATGGGAGAGCAGTACTTC
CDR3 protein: CASSYSIMGEQYF

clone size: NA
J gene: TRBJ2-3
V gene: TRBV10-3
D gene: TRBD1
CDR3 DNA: TGTGCCATCAGTGGCCATCTAGGGGACAGTGCAGATACGCAGTATTTT
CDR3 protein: CAISGHLGDSADTQYF

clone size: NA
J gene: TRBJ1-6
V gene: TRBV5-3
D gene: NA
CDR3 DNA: TGTGCCAGAAGAACGGACAGCAGCTCCTATAATTCACCCCTCCACTTT
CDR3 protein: CARRTDSSSYNSPLHF